This entry lists 16 T cell receptor beta chains sequenced from one sample in a study of T cells expressing NK-cell markers (dated by TCRdb to between 2020 and 2021). Receptors were amplified or captured by 5' RACE. Reads for this sample came from an Illumina HiSeq 2000. TCRdb reprocessed the sequencing reads and holds a single record per CDR3 protein sequence, with no DNA. Per the sample table, the count is about 380,000 distinct CDR3 sequences. Together, the top ten hold over 4% of the sample. Sequencing was carried out using blood T cells: a sorted CD56 or NKG2C T cell subset, CD4+ or CD8+ T cells, or bulk PBMC T cells (not recorded which). These receptors all come from a man between 18 and 69 years old in good health.

This chain joins TRBV20-1 and TRBJ2-3; TCRdb selects TRBD2, and the lack of DNA leaves this call unchecked. Germline CDR1 reads DFQATT; CDR2 reads SNEGSKA (reference sequence). This CDR3 region has 16 residues. This CDR3 is CSAARSRAIGTDTQYF.

This chain uses TRBV6-1 with TRBJ1-2. Germline CDR1 is MNHNS and CDR2 is SASEGT. This CDR3 spans 15 amino acids. This chain's CDR3 is CASCDLRPTDYGYTF.

CDR3 sequence: CASSPAGVRHGYTF. The rearrangement uses TRBV6-1 and TRBJ1-2; TCRdb designates TRBD1, a call that cannot be tested without DNA. CDR1 and CDR2 (germline): MNHNS, SASEGT. There are 14 residues in the CDR3.

The V call is TRBV14, the J call TRBJ2-5. The CDR3 contains 14 residues. CDR1 is SGHDN and CDR2 is FVKESK in the germline V gene. The CDR3 here is CASSQDGRLMTQYF.

The rearrangement joins TRBV5-5 to TRBJ1-5; the TCRdb call, TRBD1, lacks DNA for checking. The CDR3 spans 15 residues. Germline CDR1 is SGHKS and CDR2 is YYEKEE (reference sequence). CDR3 protein: CASSLGDSNNQPQHF.

CDR3 amino acids: CASSQDVLAGGPGANVLTF. V and J are TRBV14 and TRBJ2-6; the TCRdb D gene call, TRBD2, has no DNA to confirm it. Germline loops: CDR1 SGHDN, CDR2 FVKESK. The CDR3 runs 19 residues.

The chain couples TRBV12-3 or TRBV12-4 to TRBJ2-1; the TRBD2 assignment by TCRdb is unverifiable without DNA. The length of the CDR3 is 17 residues. The CDR3 here is CASSLTVLAGGFNEQFF.

The rearrangement uses TRBV19 and TRBJ2-3; there is no DNA to check the TCRdb D call of TRBD2. The germline gives CDR1 LNHDA, CDR2 SQIVND (reference sequence). The CDR3 totals 16 residues. Here the CDR3 reads CASSKWGRDFTDTQYF.

The chain uses TRBV7-3 and TRBJ2-1; TCRdb's D call, TRBD2, is unchecked because there is no DNA. Germline CDR1 reads SGHTA; CDR2 reads FQGTGA. This CDR3 comprises 16 residues. CDR3 protein: CASSLTALAGGYEQFF.

The V call is TRBV19, the J call TRBJ1-1; TCRdb outputs TRBD1, but without DNA this stays unchecked. The germline V gene encodes CDR1 LNHDA and CDR2 SQIVND (reference sequence). The CDR3 spans 14 residues. The CDR3 sequence is CASRQGPMNTEAFF.

This chain links TRBV7-6 with TRBJ1-1. This CDR3 spans 13 amino acids. CDR1 is SGHVS and CDR2 is FNYEAQ in the germline V gene. The CDR3 protein is CASTRELNTEAFF.

V usage is TRBV19 and J usage is TRBJ2-4; TCRdb indicates TRBD1, and absent DNA this call remains unverified. Germline CDR1 LNHDA, CDR2 SQIVND (reference sequence). The CDR3 loop spans 17 amino acids. The CDR3: CASNQPGQSGAKNIQYF.

The rearrangement links TRBV12-3 or TRBV12-4 to TRBJ2-7; TCRdb names TRBD1, which stays unverified in the absence of DNA. The CDR3 totals 15 residues. Here the CDR3 reads CASSFRGSPATEQYF.

The V and J genes are TRBV12-3 or TRBV12-4 and TRBJ2-3; TCRdb selects TRBD2, and the lack of DNA leaves this call unchecked. The CDR3 covers 17 residues. The CDR3 loop is CASSSGLELIPPDTQYF.

The rearrangement uses TRBV27 and TRBJ2-7; TCRdb gives TRBD2 as the D gene, but with no DNA this cannot be confirmed. Looked up from germline, CDR1 is MNHEY and CDR2 is SMNVEV (reference sequence). The CDR3 spans 15 residues. The CDR3 reads CASSLEGGLAAEQYF.

J is TRBJ1-1 and V is TRBV6-1; TCRdb designates TRBD1, a call that cannot be tested without DNA. Germline V gives CDR1 MNHNS, CDR2 SASEGT. This CDR3 spans 14 amino acids. CDR3 sequence reads: CASTVSPGTTEAFF.